Presented here are 6 T cell receptor beta chains from one specimen sequenced in a study of a mutant IDH1 vaccine in newly diagnosed glioma. Time point: week 35, safety follow-up. Topical imiquimod accompanied each vaccine dose, which consisted of 300 ug of mutant IDH1 20-mer peptide. For these receptors, no antigen is known. The protocol was immunoSEQ multiplex PCR, while the TCRdb copy is restricted to in-frame clones and leaves out a portion. Of tens of thousands of clones detected, around 83% appear once; the ten largest clones hold roughly 5%. The specimen was PBMCs, collected from a glioma patient whose treatment included an IDH1 peptide vaccine. The receptors originated from a woman aged 45-60 years with glioma.

The rearrangement links TRBV6-5 to TRBJ1-6; D unresolved. Germline V gene lookup returns CDR1 MNHEY and CDR2 SVGAGI. V was clipped by 2 bases and J by 0 bases, with 8 bases between them. The CDR3 spans 16 residues. CDR3 sequence (DNA): TGTGCCAGCAGTTACCAAGTCAACTCCTATAATTCACCCCTCCACTTT. Translating gives CASSYQVNSYNSPLHF.

V gene TRBV9 combines with J gene TRBJ1-1, with D possibly TRBD1 on 6 matching bases. This CDR3 comprises 13 residues. The germline gives CDR1 SGDLS, CDR2 YYNGEE. V was trimmed by 7 bases and J by 1 base, leaving 11 bases between them. CDR3 nucleotide sequence: TGTGCCAGCCAGGGGCAGCCGAACACTGAAGCTTTCTTT. Protein: CASQGQPNTEAFF.

The chain has TRBV4-2 and TRBJ1-1; D is uncertain. The CDR3 covers 11 residues. Trimming left V 3 bases short and J 8 bases short, with 7 bases between. From germline, CDR1 is LGHNA and CDR2 YNFKEQ. This chain's CDR3 is CASSHLGEAFF. CDR3 nucleotide sequence: TGTGCCAGCAGCCATTTAGGGGAAGCTTTCTTT.

This chain links TRBV9 with TRBJ1-6; maybe TRBD1 (5 bases). Germline V gene data show CDR1 as SGDLS and CDR2 as YYNGEE. This CDR3 comprises 14 residues. The V end was cut by 0 bases, the J end by 9 bases, with 10 bases between. CDR3 DNA: TGTGCCAGCAGCGTAGGGGGGAATAGTTCACCCCTCCACTTT. This encodes CASSVGGNSSPLHF.

The CDR3 bases are TGTGCCAGCAGCCCCCAGACTAGCGGGGCTCATCGGGCCCAGTACTTC. It codes for CASSPQTSGAHRAQYF. The J gene is TRBJ2-5, the V gene TRBV7-9, with 11 bases fitting TRBD2. J was trimmed by 9 bases and V by 5 bases; bases with no gene match: 14. The CDR3 totals 16 residues. CDR1 SEHNR and CDR2 FQNEAQ come from the germline V gene (reference sequence).

This chain links TRBV5-1 with TRBJ1-1; TRBD1 aligns across 9 bases. Germline values: CDR1 SGHRS, CDR2 YFSETQ. V lost 3 bases, J lost 4 bases, and 4 bases stayed unmatched. The CDR3 is 14 amino acids. The DNA of the CDR3 is TGCGCCAGCAGCTCACAGACAGGGGGCACTGAAGCTTTCTTT. Encoded protein: CASSSQTGGTEAFF.